This TCR beta chain was profiled in a study of blood T cell repertoires in COVID-19. Study context: There were acute and convalescent COVID-19 samples, and they came from the United States, Italy and Spain.

This clone was counted a few times. Methods used by the authors: Quantification of nucleated cells was approximated via reference gene primer amplification. Some clones are missing from TCRdb's copy, which holds only in-frame ones; the method was immunoSEQ multiplex PCR. The V and J calls and the clone size are those of that table, but D and trimming were determined from the DNA. Of 200,000 to 250,000 clones in the sample, over 80% were seen once. Enrolled during active infection, Seattle patients were then followed longitudinally. The sequence was obtained from a man aged 25-45 years with COVID-19, enrolled during active disease. The sequencing sample was made of peripheral blood.

CDR3 DNA sequence: TGTGCCACCAGTGAGTCGGGACTAGCGGGGCCGGGTGAGCAGTACTTC. Translated: CATSESGLAGPGEQYF. This chain joins TRBV24-1 and TRBJ2-7; 13 bases are a match to TRBD2. With V trimmed by 4 bases and J by 7 bases, 9 bases remained unmatched. The germline V gene encodes CDR1 KGHDR and CDR2 SFDVKD. This CDR3 contains 16 residues.